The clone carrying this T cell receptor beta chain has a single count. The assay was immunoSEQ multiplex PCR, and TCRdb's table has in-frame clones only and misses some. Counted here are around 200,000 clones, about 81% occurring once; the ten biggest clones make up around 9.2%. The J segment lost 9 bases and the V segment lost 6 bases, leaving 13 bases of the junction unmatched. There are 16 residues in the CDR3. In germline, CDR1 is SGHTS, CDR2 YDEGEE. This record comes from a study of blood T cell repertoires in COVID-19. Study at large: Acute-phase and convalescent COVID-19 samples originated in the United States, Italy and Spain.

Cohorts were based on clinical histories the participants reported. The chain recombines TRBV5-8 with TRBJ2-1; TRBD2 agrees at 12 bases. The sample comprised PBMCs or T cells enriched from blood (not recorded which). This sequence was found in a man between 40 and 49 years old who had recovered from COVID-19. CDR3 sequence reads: CASNRILAGGRSEQFF. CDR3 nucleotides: TGTGCCAGCAACCGCATCCTAGCGGGAGGGAGGAGTGAGCAGTTCTTC.